A single T cell receptor beta chain is shown here with its context. Germline CDR1 is SGDLS and CDR2 is YYNGEE. CDR3 length: 14 residues. V was clipped by 2 bases and J by 4 bases, with 12 bases between them. In assigning cohorts, the study relied on participant-reported clinical history. Two negative PCRs, clearance, or symptom resolution had been documented for recovered Cohort 3 donors. This entry belongs to a study of blood T cell repertoires in COVID-19. Study at large: Acute and convalescent COVID-19 samples came from the United States, Italy and Spain.

Per the study methods: Estimates of nucleated cell counts were drawn from the amplification of reference gene primers. Clones were sequenced by immunoSEQ multiplex PCR, and TCRdb holds only the in-frame ones, with some missing. V and J calls and clone size are copied from that table; D and trimming were computed from the DNA. This sample yields about 480,000 clones, of which 88% are seen a single time; roughly 1.9% belongs to the top ten. The chain carries TRBV9 and TRBJ1-1; perhaps TRBD1 as D (6 bases). Sample: PBMCs or T cells enriched from blood (not recorded which). The receptor comes from a woman aged 40 to 50 who had recovered from COVID-19. The CDR3 spells CASSVREGGTEAFF. In nucleotides, the CDR3 is TGTGCCAGCAGCGTCAGGGAGGGGGGCACTGAAGCTTTCTTT.